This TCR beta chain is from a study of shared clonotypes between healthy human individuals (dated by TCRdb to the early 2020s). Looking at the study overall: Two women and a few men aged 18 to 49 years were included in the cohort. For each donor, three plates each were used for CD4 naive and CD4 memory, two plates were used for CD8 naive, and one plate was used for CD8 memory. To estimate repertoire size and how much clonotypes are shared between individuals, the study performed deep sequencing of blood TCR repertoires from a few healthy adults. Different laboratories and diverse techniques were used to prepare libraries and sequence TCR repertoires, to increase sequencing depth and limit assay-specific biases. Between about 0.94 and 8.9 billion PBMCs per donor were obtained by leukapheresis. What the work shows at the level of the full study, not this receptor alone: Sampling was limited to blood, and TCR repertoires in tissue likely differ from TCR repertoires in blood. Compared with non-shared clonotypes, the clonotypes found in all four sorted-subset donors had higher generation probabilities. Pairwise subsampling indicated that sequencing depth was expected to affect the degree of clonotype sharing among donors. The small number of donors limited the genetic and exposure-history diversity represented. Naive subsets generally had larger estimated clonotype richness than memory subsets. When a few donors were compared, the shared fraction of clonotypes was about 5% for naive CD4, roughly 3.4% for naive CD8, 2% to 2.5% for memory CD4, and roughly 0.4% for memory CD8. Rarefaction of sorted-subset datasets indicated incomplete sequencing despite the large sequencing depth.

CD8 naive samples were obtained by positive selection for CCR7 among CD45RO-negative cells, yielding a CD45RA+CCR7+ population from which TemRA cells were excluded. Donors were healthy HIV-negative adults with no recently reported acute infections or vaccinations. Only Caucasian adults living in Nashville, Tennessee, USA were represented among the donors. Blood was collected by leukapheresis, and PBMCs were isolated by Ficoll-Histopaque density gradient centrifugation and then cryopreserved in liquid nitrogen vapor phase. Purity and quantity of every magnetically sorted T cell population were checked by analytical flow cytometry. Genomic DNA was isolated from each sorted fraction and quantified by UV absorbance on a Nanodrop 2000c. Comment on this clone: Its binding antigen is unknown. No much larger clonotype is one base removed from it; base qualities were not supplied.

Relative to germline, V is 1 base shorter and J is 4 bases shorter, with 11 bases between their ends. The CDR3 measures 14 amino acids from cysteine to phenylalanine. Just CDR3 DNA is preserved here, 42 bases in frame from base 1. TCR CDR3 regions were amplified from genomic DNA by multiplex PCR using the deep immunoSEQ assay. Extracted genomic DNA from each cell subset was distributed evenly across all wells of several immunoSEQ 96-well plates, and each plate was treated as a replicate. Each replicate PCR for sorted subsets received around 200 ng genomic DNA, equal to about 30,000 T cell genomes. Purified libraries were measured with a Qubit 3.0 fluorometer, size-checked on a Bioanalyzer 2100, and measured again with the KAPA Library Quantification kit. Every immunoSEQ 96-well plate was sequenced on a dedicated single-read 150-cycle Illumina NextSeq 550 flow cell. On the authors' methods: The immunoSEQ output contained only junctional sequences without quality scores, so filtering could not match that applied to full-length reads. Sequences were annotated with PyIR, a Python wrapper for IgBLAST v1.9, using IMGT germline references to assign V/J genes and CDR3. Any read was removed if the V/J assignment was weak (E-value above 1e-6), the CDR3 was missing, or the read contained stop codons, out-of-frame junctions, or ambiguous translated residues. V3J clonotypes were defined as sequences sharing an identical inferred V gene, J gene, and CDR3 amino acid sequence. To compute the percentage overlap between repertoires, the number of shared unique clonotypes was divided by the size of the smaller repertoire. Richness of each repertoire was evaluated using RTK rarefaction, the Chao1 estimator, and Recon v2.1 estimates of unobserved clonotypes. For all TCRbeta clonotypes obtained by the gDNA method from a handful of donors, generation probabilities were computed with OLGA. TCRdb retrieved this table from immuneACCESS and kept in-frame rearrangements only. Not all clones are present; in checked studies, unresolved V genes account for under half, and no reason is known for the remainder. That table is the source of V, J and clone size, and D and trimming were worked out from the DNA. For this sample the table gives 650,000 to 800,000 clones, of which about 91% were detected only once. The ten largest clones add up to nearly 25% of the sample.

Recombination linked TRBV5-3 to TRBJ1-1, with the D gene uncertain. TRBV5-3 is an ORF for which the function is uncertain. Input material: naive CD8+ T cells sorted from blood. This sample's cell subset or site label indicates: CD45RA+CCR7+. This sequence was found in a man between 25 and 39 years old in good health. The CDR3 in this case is CARSLNTPSTEAFF. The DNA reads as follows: TGTGCCAGAAGCTTGAATACGCCGAGCACTGAAGCTTTCTTT.